This T cell receptor (beta chain) was retrieved from a study of cytomegalovirus exposure and HLA in healthy donors. Study as a whole: From HLA-typed donors, an early data release held approximately 85 million unique TCRs.

Despite likely unrecorded immune exposures, the donors were nominally healthy at the time of sampling. The PCR was carried out with 60 Vbeta primers and 13 Jbeta primers. Generated by immunoSEQ multiplex PCR, the TCRdb table keeps only in-frame clones and is missing some. Recorded for this sample: tens of thousands of clones. The junction had 8 bases not matched to a gene; V was cut back by 9 bases and J by 1 base. Germline V lookup: CDR1 LNHDA, CDR2 SQIVND (reference sequence). There are 14 residues in the CDR3. The sequenced sample consisted of PBMCs. The origin of this receptor is a man between 45 and 60 years old in good health and CMV-seropositive. The rearrangement uses TRBV19 and TRBJ1-1, with 7 bases that match TRBD1. Written as DNA, the CDR3 is TGTGCCAGCGGAACAGGGGCCCCGAACACTGAAGCTTTCTTT. It translates to CASGTGAPNTEAFF. The full variable domain, in which reference TRBV19 and TRBJ1-1 provide the parts outside the CDR3, is DGGITQSPKYLFRKEGQNVTLSCEQNLNHDAMYWYRQDPGQGLRLIYYSQIVNDFQKGDIAEGYSVSREKKESFPLTVTSAQKNPTAFYLCASGTGAPNTEAFFGQGTRLTVV.